The next 17 T cell receptor beta chains were all read from a single sample in a study of CD8+ T cells in alopecia areata. Following extraction, RNA underwent reverse transcription to cDNA, which served as the sequencing template. Clones were read by immunoSEQ multiplex PCR, and TCRdb kept only the in-frame ones, dropping some. The table lists about 120,000 clones, roughly two fifths of them singletons. The sequenced sample was CD4+ T cells sorted from blood. The receptors were gathered from a human donor with alopecia areata.

CDR3 loop: CASSPLDRTYGYTF. CDR3 nucleotides: TGTGCCAGCAGTCCACTAGACAGGACCTATGGCTACACCTTC. The genes are TRBV25-1 and TRBJ1-2; D is perhaps TRBD1 (6 bases). Trimming left V 5 bases short and J 4 bases short, with 14 bases between. In germline, CDR1 is MGHDK, CDR2 SYGVNS. The CDR3 runs to 14 residues.

Of note for this clone: Other DNA sequences in the sample encode the same CDR3. The chain combines TRBV29-1 with TRBJ2-2; 9 bases are a match to TRBD1. The ends lost 6 bases at V and 2 bases at J; junction bases unmatched: 4. Germline V gene lookup returns CDR1 SQVTM and CDR2 ANQGSEA. CDR3 length: 14 amino acids. For the CDR3, the DNA is TGCAGCGTGCGGACAGGGGCCAACACCGGGGAGCTGTTTTTT. Translation: CSVRTGANTGELFF.

The rearrangement links TRBV4-1 to TRBJ1-2, with a tentative D call TRBD1 (6 bases). The CDR3 consists of 13 residues. From germline, CDR1 is MGHRA and CDR2 YSYEKL. With 6 bases removed from V and 8 bases from J, the gap between germline ends came to 16 bases. The CDR3 DNA is TGCGCCAGCAGGACACAGGGTTCAGGAGGCTACACCTTC. It specifies CASRTQGSGGYTF.

V usage is TRBV4-3 and J usage is TRBJ1-1; D may be TRBD1 (6 bases). Per the germline V gene, CDR1 is LGHNA and CDR2 is YSLEER. The CDR3 contains 16 residues. Trimming took 3 bases from V and 0 from J, leaving 14 bases between them. CDR3 DNA: TGCGCCAGCAGCCAGGGGGCAGCAGCTATGAACACTGAAGCTTTCTTT. Translation: CASSQGAAAMNTEAFF.

The chain carries TRBV9 and TRBJ2-7; a possible D gene is TRBD2 (5 bases). The length of the CDR3 is 12 residues. Trimming cost V 7 bases and J 5 bases, with 13 bases left between them. The germline V gene encodes CDR1 SGDLS and CDR2 YYNGEE. The DNA for the CDR3 is TGTGCCAGCGCTACCGAGGGCAACGAGCAGTACTTC. Protein sequence: CASATEGNEQYF.

The chain has TRBV19 and TRBJ2-4; a possible D gene is TRBD1 (6 bases). Trimming took off 2 bases at V and 0 bases at J, with 11 bases between the two ends. The CDR3 contains 16 residues. Germline V gene data show CDR1 as LNHDA and CDR2 as SQIVND (reference sequence). CDR3 coding DNA: TGTGCCAGTAGTATACTGGGCAGGGGAGCCAAAAACATTCAGTACTTC. This translates into CASSILGRGAKNIQYF.

In this sample, this clone turned up a few times. The chain is built from TRBV29-1 and TRBJ2-6; D is ambiguous. CDR3 size: 14 residues. Germline loops: CDR1 SQVTM, CDR2 ANQGSEA. Trimming stripped 6 bases from V and 0 bases from J, with 9 bases between. The CDR3 region is CSVGGHSGANVLTF. CDR3 coding DNA: TGCAGCGTCGGTGGGCACTCTGGGGCCAACGTCCTGACTTTC.

V usage is TRBV29-1 and J usage is TRBJ1-2, with D maybe TRBD1 (5 bases). Trimming pared 7 bases from V and 1 base from J, leaving 16 bases between. The germline CDR1 and CDR2 sequences are SQVTM and ANQGSEA. This CDR3 comprises 14 residues. The DNA for the CDR3 is TGCAGCGCACAGCCGCCGGGACTTAACTATGGCTACACCTTC. Its translation: CSAQPPGLNYGYTF.

This clone occurred a few times. This chain connects TRBV2 to TRBJ1-1, with no clear D. Trimming pared 7 bases from V and 2 bases from J, leaving 8 bases between. The CDR3 is made up of 12 amino acids. Germline V gene sequence: CDR1 SNHLY, CDR2 FYNNEI. The CDR3 region has the DNA TGTGCCAGCAACCCCCTAAACACTGAAGCTTTCTTT. Translating it yields CASNPLNTEAFF.

A few counts support this clone. The chain couples TRBV29-1 to TRBJ2-3; D possibly corresponds to TRBD1 (5 bases). Trimming took off 4 bases at V and 2 bases at J, with 19 bases between the two ends. Germline V gene data show CDR1 as SQVTM and CDR2 as ANQGSEA. CDR3 size: 16 residues. CDR3 DNA sequence: TGCAGCGTTGTCTCAGAGACCTCAGGGCCCACAGATACGCAGTATTTT. Translated, it gives CSVVSETSGPTDTQYF.

This chain joins TRBV14 and TRBJ2-5; 7 positions agree with TRBD1. V shed 2 bases, J shed 1 base, and the junction held 1 base outside the gene matches. The V gene's germline CDR1 is SGHDN and CDR2 FVKESK. CDR3 length: 14 residues. CDR3 loop: CASSQNRGQETQYF. CDR3 bases: TGTGCCAGCAGCCAAAACAGGGGCCAAGAGACCCAGTACTTC. Full variable domain (remainder filled in from reference TRBV14 and TRBJ2-5): EAGVTQFPSHSVIEKGQTVTLRCDPISGHDNLYWYRRVMGKEIKFLLHFVKESKQDESGMPNNRFLAERTGGTYSTLKVQPAELEDSGVYFCASSQNRGQETQYFGPGTRLLVL.

The rearrangement joins TRBV19 to TRBJ1-1; D gene uncertain. Germline V CDR1 and CDR2: LNHDA, SQIVND (reference sequence). Trimming took 3 bases from V and 1 from J, leaving 6 bases between them. CDR3 length: 13 residues. Here the CDR3 reads CASSIWSNTEAFF. The CDR3, as DNA: TGTGCCAGTAGTATTTGGTCGAACACTGAAGCTTTCTTT.

The chain uses TRBV20-1 and TRBJ2-7; D call uncertain. The V gene's germline CDR1 is DFQATT and CDR2 SNEGSKA (reference sequence). The CDR3 contains 11 residues. Deletions cut 4 bases from V and 5 bases from J, with 9 bases between. The CDR3: CSAMVGNEQYF. The CDR3 DNA sequence: TGCAGTGCTATGGTGGGGAACGAGCAGTACTTC.

This clone was counted between two and nine times. This chain joins TRBV29-1 and TRBJ1-1; no clear D. The germline CDR1 and CDR2 sequences are SQVTM and ANQGSEA. Trimming pared 5 bases from V and 6 bases from J, leaving 16 bases between. CDR3 length: 13 amino acids. The CDR3 bases are TGCAGCGTTCTTCGACTCTTGGGGTCTGAAGCTTTCTTT. Translation: CSVLRLLGSEAFF.

The chain uses TRBV29-1 and TRBJ2-3, with D unresolved. The CDR3 runs to 13 residues. Trimming pared 5 bases from V and 4 bases from J, leaving 13 bases between. Germline V lookup: CDR1 SQVTM, CDR2 ANQGSEA. CDR3 sequence reads: CSVYASGADTQYF. The CDR3 nucleotides are TGCAGCGTTTACGCCTCGGGCGCAGATACGCAGTATTTT.

J is TRBJ2-1 and V is TRBV2; D is undetermined. CDR3 size: 14 residues. V was trimmed by 2 bases and J by 4 bases, leaving 9 bases between them. The germline CDR1 and CDR2 sequences are SNHLY and FYNNEI. The CDR3: CASSEIGRYNEQFF. The CDR3 DNA reads as TGTGCCAGCAGTGAAATTGGCAGATACAATGAGCAGTTCTTC.

As to this clone: In the same sample, other DNA sequences code for this CDR3. The chain recombines TRBV30 with TRBJ2-5, with D perhaps matching TRBD1 (6 bases). CDR3 length: 13 residues. Germline V lookup: CDR1 GTSNPN, CDR2 SVGIG (reference sequence). The V end lost 0 bases, the J end lost 4 bases, and 9 bases lay between the germline ends. In DNA, the CDR3 is TGTGCCTGGAGTGTTTTAGGGGGAGAGACCCAGTACTTC. This codes for CAWSVLGGETQYF.